A selection of T cell receptor beta chains follows, all from one sample in a study of blood T cell repertoires in COVID-19. Some clones are missing from TCRdb's copy, which holds only in-frame ones; the method was immunoSEQ multiplex PCR. The table shows around 220,000 clones, with more than 80% occurring only once. Sequencing was done on a sample of peripheral blood. The receptors shown here come from an elderly woman with COVID-19, enrolled during active disease. The CDR3 runs from the conserved cysteine through the conserved F or W. D genes are given only for firm matches. The size entry is marked missing in some rows and otherwise reads once, few, many or a size class.

D gene: NA; V gene: TRBV25-1; J gene: TRBJ1-6; clone size: few; CDR3 DNA: TGTGCCAGCAGTGATAACCCTCCGAGGGAGACCCTCCACTTT; CDR3 protein: CASSDNPPRETLHF
D gene: NA; V gene: TRBV5-4; J gene: TRBJ1-3; clone size: NA; CDR3 DNA: TGTGCCAGCAGGAGTAGTTCAGGAAACACCATATATTTT; CDR3 protein: CASRSSSGNTIYF
D gene: NA; V gene: TRBV7-9; J gene: TRBJ1-3; clone size: few; CDR3 DNA: TGTGCCAGCACCCTTCTTAACACCATATATTTT; CDR3 protein: CASTLLNTIYF
D gene: TRBD1; V gene: TRBV3-1/TRBV3-2; J gene: TRBJ1-1; clone size: NA; CDR3 DNA: TGTGCCAGCAGCCAAGAGGACGGGGGGACAGGGGACACTGAAGCTTTCTTT; CDR3 protein: CASSQEDGGTGDTEAFF
D gene: TRBD1; V gene: TRBV19; J gene: TRBJ1-1; clone size: NA; CDR3 DNA: TGTGCCAGTAGTCCCGGACAGGGGGCGAGCACTGAAGCTTTCTTT; CDR3 protein: CASSPGQGASTEAFF
D gene: NA; V gene: TRBV12-3/TRBV12-4; J gene: TRBJ2-7; clone size: NA; CDR3 DNA: TGTGCCAGCAGTCTGCGTAACTCCGAGCAGTACTTC; CDR3 protein: CASSLRNSEQYF
D gene: TRBD1; V gene: TRBV18; J gene: TRBJ2-7; clone size: NA; CDR3 DNA: TGTGCCAGCTCTGGAGGGACAGGGGGCGCGGGTTCCTACGAGCAGTACTTC; CDR3 protein: CASSGGTGGAGSYEQYF
D gene: NA; V gene: TRBV5-4; J gene: TRBJ1-1; clone size: once; CDR3 DNA: TGTGCCAGCACCCCAGGCGTTAACGAGGGCACTGAAGCTTTCTTT; CDR3 protein: CASTPGVNEGTEAFF
D gene: TRBD2; V gene: TRBV6-5; J gene: TRBJ2-1; clone size: NA; CDR3 DNA: TGTGCCACCTCCGGGGGGGGCAATGAGCAGTTCTTC; CDR3 protein: CATSGGGNEQFF
D gene: TRBD2; V gene: TRBV19; J gene: TRBJ2-7; clone size: NA; CDR3 DNA: TGTGCCAGTAGACTAGCGGGAGGGCAGAGCTACGAGCAGTACTTC; CDR3 protein: CASRLAGGQSYEQYF
D gene: NA; V gene: TRBV6-5; J gene: TRBJ2-5; clone size: NA; CDR3 DNA: TGTGCCAGCAGTTCTAAAAAACCGGTGGGAGAAACCCAGTACTTC; CDR3 protein: CASSSKKPVGETQYF
D gene: NA; V gene: TRBV5-1; J gene: TRBJ1-3; clone size: NA; CDR3 DNA: TGCGCCAGCAGCTTTAACAGCCGTACTTCGGGAAACACCATATATTTT; CDR3 protein: CASSFNSRTSGNTIYF
D gene: TRBD1; V gene: TRBV7-8; J gene: TRBJ2-7; clone size: NA; CDR3 DNA: TGTGCCAGCAGCATGACAGGGGTTCCCCTCGAGCAGTACTTC; CDR3 protein: CASSMTGVPLEQYF
D gene: NA; V gene: TRBV4-1; J gene: TRBJ1-1; clone size: NA; CDR3 DNA: TGCGCCAGCACTGTGGGGGGAAACCAGGCCCTGAACACTGAAGCTTTCTTT; CDR3 protein: CASTVGGNQALNTEAFF
D gene: NA; V gene: TRBV28; J gene: TRBJ2-2; clone size: few; CDR3 DNA: TGTGCCAGCAGTTTAGCGGACAGTGGGATCGGGGAGCTGTTTTTT; CDR3 protein: CASSLADSGIGELFF
D gene: NA; V gene: TRBV6-1; J gene: TRBJ2-1; clone size: once; CDR3 DNA: TGTGCCAGCAGTGAACAGACAGGCACGCCGGGGCAGTTCTTC; CDR3 protein: CASSEQTGTPGQFF
D gene: NA; V gene: TRBV5-1; J gene: TRBJ1-6; clone size: NA; CDR3 DNA: TGCGCCAGCAGCTTGGGGTCGGCGGGTCTTTCACCCCTCCACTTT; CDR3 protein: CASSLGSAGLSPLHF
D gene: NA; V gene: TRBV24-1; J gene: TRBJ1-1; clone size: NA; CDR3 DNA: TGTGCCACCAGTGAGCCCCGGGACACCCGTTTTACTGAAGCTTTCTTT; CDR3 protein: CATSEPRDTRFTEAFF
D gene: NA; V gene: TRBV6-6; J gene: TRBJ2-7; clone size: few; CDR3 DNA: TGTGCCAGCAGTCGCAGTGGATCAGGTTCCTCCGACTACGAGCAGTACTTC; CDR3 protein: CASSRSGSGSSDYEQYF
D gene: NA; V gene: TRBV7-3; J gene: TRBJ2-3; clone size: NA; CDR3 DNA: TGTGCCAGCAGCTTGAATCCTCTAGGTTCCGATACGCAGTATTTT; CDR3 protein: CASSLNPLGSDTQYF
D gene: NA; V gene: TRBV3-1/TRBV3-2; J gene: TRBJ2-7; clone size: NA; CDR3 DNA: TGTGCCAGCAGCTCCCAGGTGGTCCGCGAGCAGTACTTC; CDR3 protein: CASSSQVVREQYF
D gene: NA; V gene: TRBV6-5; J gene: TRBJ1-6; clone size: NA; CDR3 DNA: TGTGCCAGCAGTTACTCACCGGGAAAATCACCCCTCCACTTT; CDR3 protein: CASSYSPGKSPLHF
D gene: NA; V gene: TRBV27; J gene: TRBJ2-3; clone size: NA; CDR3 DNA: TGTGCCAGCAAATTAGGGGGATGGGAGGGACGAGTTACAGATACGCAGTATTTT; CDR3 protein: CASKLGGWEGRVTDTQYF
D gene: TRBD1; V gene: TRBV6-1; J gene: TRBJ1-2; clone size: NA; CDR3 DNA: TGTGCCAGCAGTGAAGCGCTTCGAGGGGGCAATGGCTACACCTTC; CDR3 protein: CASSEALRGGNGYTF
D gene: NA; V gene: TRBV6-5; J gene: TRBJ1-3; clone size: NA; CDR3 DNA: TGTGCCAGCGGAGTCAAGTCTGGAAACACCATATATTTT; CDR3 protein: CASGVKSGNTIYF
D gene: TRBD1; V gene: TRBV28; J gene: TRBJ1-2; clone size: NA; CDR3 DNA: TGTGCCACAAAGGGACAGTCGCATGGCTACACCTTC; CDR3 protein: CATKGQSHGYTF
D gene: NA; V gene: TRBV5-1; J gene: TRBJ1-1; clone size: NA; CDR3 DNA: TGCGCCAGCAGCTTGGCAGACTGGAACACTGAAGCTTTCTTT; CDR3 protein: CASSLADWNTEAFF
D gene: NA; V gene: TRBV28; J gene: TRBJ1-5; clone size: NA; CDR3 DNA: TGTGCCAGCAGTCTGACAGAACAGCCCCAGCATTTT; CDR3 protein: CASSLTEQPQHF
D gene: NA; V gene: TRBV25-1; J gene: TRBJ2-3; clone size: few; CDR3 DNA: TGTGCCAGCAGCCGCTCGGTTCAAACGAGGGCAGATACGCAGTATTTT; CDR3 protein: CASSRSVQTRADTQYF
D gene: NA; V gene: TRBV3-1/TRBV3-2; J gene: TRBJ1-6; clone size: NA; CDR3 DNA: TGTGCCAGCAGCCAAGTGGCGGGTAATTCACCCCTCCACTTT; CDR3 protein: CASSQVAGNSPLHF
D gene: TRBD2; V gene: TRBV3-1/TRBV3-2; J gene: TRBJ2-7; clone size: NA; CDR3 DNA: TGTGCCAGCAGCCAAGGACTAGCGGGAGGTATCGAGCAGTACTTC; CDR3 protein: CASSQGLAGGIEQYF
D gene: NA; V gene: TRBV28; J gene: TRBJ1-2; clone size: NA; CDR3 DNA: TGTGCCAGCAGTTTTTTAGACACCCTATATGGCTACACCTTC; CDR3 protein: CASSFLDTLYGYTF
D gene: TRBD2; V gene: TRBV5-4; J gene: TRBJ2-5; clone size: NA; CDR3 DNA: TGTGCCAGCAGTCCCAGGACTAGCGGGAGCAAAGAGACCCAGTACTTC; CDR3 protein: CASSPRTSGSKETQYF
D gene: NA; V gene: TRBV7-8; J gene: TRBJ2-2; clone size: once; CDR3 DNA: TGTGCCAGCAGCTTACTAGTGAACACCGGGGAGCTGTTTTTT; CDR3 protein: CASSLLVNTGELFF
D gene: TRBD1; V gene: TRBV5-1; J gene: TRBJ1-5; clone size: few; CDR3 DNA: TGCGCCAGCAGCGCCGGACAGGCTGGGGACCAGCCCCAGCATTTT; CDR3 protein: CASSAGQAGDQPQHF
D gene: TRBD1; V gene: TRBV19; J gene: TRBJ1-5; clone size: once; CDR3 DNA: TGTGCCTCCCAGGGGGCCGGTCAGCCCCAGCATTTT; CDR3 protein: CASQGAGQPQHF
D gene: TRBD1; V gene: TRBV7-6; J gene: TRBJ1-5; clone size: NA; CDR3 DNA: TGTGCCAGCAGCTTGGGGCAGGGGGCGCGGGGTCAGCCCCAGCATTTT; CDR3 protein: CASSLGQGARGQPQHF
D gene: NA; V gene: TRBV29-1; J gene: TRBJ2-7; clone size: few; CDR3 DNA: TGCAGCGTTGAAGGTCGAGGGTTGGGCTACGAGCAGTACTTC; CDR3 protein: CSVEGRGLGYEQYF
D gene: NA; V gene: TRBV18; J gene: TRBJ2-1; clone size: once; CDR3 DNA: TGTGCCAGCTCACCAGGGGGCCTTTCCTACAATGAGCAGTTCTTC; CDR3 protein: CASSPGGLSYNEQFF
D gene: NA; V gene: TRBV14; J gene: TRBJ2-2; clone size: NA; CDR3 DNA: TGTGCCAGCAGCCTACCGGGACACTTCACCGGGGAGCTGTTTTTT; CDR3 protein: CASSLPGHFTGELFF
D gene: TRBD1; V gene: TRBV28; J gene: TRBJ1-5; clone size: NA; CDR3 DNA: TGTGCCACCTCCCTCCGACAGGGGGCGTTACATCCCCAGCATTTT; CDR3 protein: CATSLRQGALHPQHF
D gene: NA; V gene: TRBV6-1; J gene: TRBJ2-5; clone size: NA; CDR3 DNA: TGTGCCAGCAGTGACCTTCCTGGGCCTTACGAGACCCAGTACTTC; CDR3 protein: CASSDLPGPYETQYF
D gene: TRBD1; V gene: TRBV28; J gene: TRBJ1-2; clone size: few; CDR3 DNA: TGTGCCAGCAGTTCCGGACAGGGGGCGCGGGATGGCTACACCTTC; CDR3 protein: CASSSGQGARDGYTF
D gene: NA; V gene: TRBV19; J gene: TRBJ2-3; clone size: NA; CDR3 DNA: TGTGCCAGTAGCCCTCGGCGGAGCACAGATACGCAGTATTTT; CDR3 protein: CASSPRRSTDTQYF
D gene: NA; V gene: TRBV18; J gene: TRBJ2-7; clone size: NA; CDR3 DNA: TGTGCCAGCTCACCATCCAGCTCCTACGAGCAGTACTTC; CDR3 protein: CASSPSSSYEQYF
D gene: NA; V gene: TRBV18; J gene: TRBJ1-5; clone size: NA; CDR3 DNA: TGTGCCAGCTCACCACTGAGGGCTTATAGCAATCAGCCCCAGCATTTT; CDR3 protein: CASSPLRAYSNQPQHF
D gene: NA; V gene: TRBV11-1; J gene: TRBJ1-2; clone size: NA; CDR3 DNA: TGTGCCAGCAGCCCTGGCGCGGGGGATGGCTACACCTTC; CDR3 protein: CASSPGAGDGYTF
D gene: TRBD2; V gene: TRBV9; J gene: TRBJ2-3; clone size: NA; CDR3 DNA: TGTGCCAGCAGCGTAGCTAGCGGGGGGCCAGATACGCAGTATTTT; CDR3 protein: CASSVASGGPDTQYF
D gene: NA; V gene: TRBV2; J gene: TRBJ1-2; clone size: NA; CDR3 DNA: TGTGCCAGCAGTGCTCTAGGGGTTAATGGCTACACCTTC; CDR3 protein: CASSALGVNGYTF
D gene: NA; V gene: TRBV6-1; J gene: TRBJ2-7; clone size: NA; CDR3 DNA: TGTGCCAGCAGTGAGAGAGACAGTTACGAGCAGTACTTC; CDR3 protein: CASSERDSYEQYF
D gene: TRBD2; V gene: TRBV5-1; J gene: TRBJ2-1; clone size: NA; CDR3 DNA: TGCGCCAGCAGCTTGGAGAGCGGGAGAGTGGATGAGCAGTTCTTC; CDR3 protein: CASSLESGRVDEQFF
D gene: NA; V gene: TRBV4-1; J gene: TRBJ2-7; clone size: NA; CDR3 DNA: TGCGCCAGCAGCCGCCAAGAGACAGACAGTCTCGCCTACGAGCAGTACTTC; CDR3 protein: CASSRQETDSLAYEQYF
D gene: NA; V gene: TRBV20-1; J gene: TRBJ1-1; clone size: NA; CDR3 DNA: TGCAGTGCTAGTGAAGGAGGATGGACTGAAGCTTTCTTT; CDR3 protein: CSASEGGWTEAFF
D gene: TRBD1; V gene: TRBV7-3; J gene: TRBJ1-1; clone size: NA; CDR3 DNA: TGTGCCAGCAGCCTACAAAGGACAGGGATGGGGACTGAAGCTTTCTTT; CDR3 protein: CASSLQRTGMGTEAFF
D gene: NA; V gene: TRBV28; J gene: TRBJ1-1; clone size: NA; CDR3 DNA: TGTGCCAGCAGGGTAGGGGGTCGGACTGAAGCTTTCTTT; CDR3 protein: CASRVGGRTEAFF
D gene: NA; V gene: TRBV4-2; J gene: TRBJ2-5; clone size: NA; CDR3 DNA: TGTGCCAGCAGCCAAGGGCCCTTAGCGTTATCGACGGAGACCCAGTACTTC; CDR3 protein: CASSQGPLALSTETQYF